These T cell receptor beta chains were read from a single sample in a study of technical replicates of blood from a few donors. TCRdb's copy holds only in-frame clones and misses some; the assay was immunoSEQ multiplex PCR. The data show just over 70,000 clones, about 94% seen once. The source material was T cells isolated from PBMCs. The source of these receptors is a human donor in good health. CDR3s include the opening cysteine and the closing phenylalanine or tryptophan.

J | V | length | CDR3
TRBJ2-3 | TRBV7-9 | 14 | CASILAGGPYTQYF
TRBJ2-5 | TRBV7-3 | 13 | CASSLRAGETQYF
TRBJ1-1 | TRBV6-5 | 16 | CASSYGLGQGNTEAFF
TRBJ1-1 | TRBV9 | 13 | CASSLGGDTEAFF
TRBJ1-5 | TRBV6-5 | 14 | CASSLQGVYQPQHF
TRBJ1-5 | TRBV15 | 14 | CATSIVEVNQPQHF
TRBJ2-5 | TRBV9 | 16 | CASSMTGLAEFQTQYF
TRBJ2-7 | TRBV28 | 15 | CASSLGTGQGYEQYF
TRBJ2-3 | TRBV10-3 | 15 | CAISEDRGGTDTQYF
TRBJ1-1 | TRBV5-1 | 14 | CASSHNSGEAEAFF
TRBJ2-1 | TRBV15 | 14 | CATSQLATGNEQFF
TRBJ1-2 | TRBV28 | 12 | CASSRQGNGYTF
TRBJ2-2 | TRBV5-1 | 17 | CASSLDPGGSLTGELFF
TRBJ1-5 | TRBV28 | 15 | CASRRTRGSNQPQHF
TRBJ2-1 | TRBV28 | 14 | CASSQGLAGNGQFF
TRBJ2-5 | TRBV5-4 | 15 | CASSFIQQHQETQYF
TRBJ2-6 | TRBV5-1 | 16 | CASSLNGGMVANVLTF
TRBJ1-1 | TRBV19 | 13 | CASIGAGYTEAFF
TRBJ2-7 | TRBV5-1 | 13 | CASSYGSSYEQYF
TRBJ2-1 | TRBV6-1 | 14 | CASRTTSLGNEQFF
TRBJ2-7 | TRBV4-1 | 13 | CASSRGLAGEQYF
TRBJ2-7 | TRBV5-1 | 16 | CARTSGTSGKFYEQYF
TRBJ2-1 | TRBV6-6 | 13 | CASSLAENNEQFF
TRBJ2-5 | TRBV30 | 16 | CAWSYPYQWGKETQYF